Sequencing of this TCR beta chain was carried out in a study of T cells in Graves' hyperthyroidism and ophthalmopathy. Lactation, pregnancy, other autoimmune disease or uncontrolled infection excluded patients. This clonotype showed up many times. Its antigen is unidentified. Amplified TCR beta CDR3 regions derived from RNA transcripts. First-round RT-PCR targeting the TCR CDR3 was performed with the HTBI primer set. TCRdb reprocessed the multiplex PCR reads with MiXCR, giving one entry per CDR3 protein. The data hold about 290,000 distinct CDR3 sequences, with about 18% observed a single time. Study-wide results and limits: The majority of expanded thyroid clonotypes above 0.001 also appeared in blood.

Germline assignment: CDR1 SGHDT and CDR2 YYEEEE. The trim removed 4 bases at V and 4 bases at J, leaving 4 bases unmatched. This CDR3 contains 14 residues. This chain links TRBV5-6 with TRBJ1-2; 10 nucleotides match TRBD1. This receptor was obtained from an older woman with Graves' ophthalmopathy. The sample was blood. Here the CDR3 reads CASSADRGLYGYTF. The CDR3 nucleotides read TGTGCCAGCAGCGCAGACAGGGGGCTCTATGGCTACACCTTC.